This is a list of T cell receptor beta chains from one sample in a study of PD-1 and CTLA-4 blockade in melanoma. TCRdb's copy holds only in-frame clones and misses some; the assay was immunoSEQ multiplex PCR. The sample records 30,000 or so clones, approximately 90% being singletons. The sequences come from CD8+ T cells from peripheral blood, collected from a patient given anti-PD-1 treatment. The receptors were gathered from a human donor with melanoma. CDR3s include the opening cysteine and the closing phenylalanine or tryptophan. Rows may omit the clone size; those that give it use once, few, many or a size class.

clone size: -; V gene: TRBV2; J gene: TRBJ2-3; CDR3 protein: CASSAMITDTQYF
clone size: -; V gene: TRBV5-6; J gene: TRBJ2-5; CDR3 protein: CASSPHPTGETQYF
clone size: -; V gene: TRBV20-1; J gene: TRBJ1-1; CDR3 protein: CSASKAGRVTGELLNTEAFF
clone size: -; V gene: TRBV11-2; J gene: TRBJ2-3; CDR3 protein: CASTDTYDLGTTQYF
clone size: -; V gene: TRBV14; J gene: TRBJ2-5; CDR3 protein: CASSHRDGEETQYF
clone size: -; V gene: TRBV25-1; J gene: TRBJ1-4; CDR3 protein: CASSEGEKLFF
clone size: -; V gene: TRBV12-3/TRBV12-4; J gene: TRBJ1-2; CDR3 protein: CASSLYRLYGYTF
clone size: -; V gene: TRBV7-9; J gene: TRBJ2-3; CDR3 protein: CASRLLTDTQYF
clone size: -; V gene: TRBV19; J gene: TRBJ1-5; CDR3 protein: CASGAGTDQPQHF
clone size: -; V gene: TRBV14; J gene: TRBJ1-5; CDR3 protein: CASSQYSNQPQHF
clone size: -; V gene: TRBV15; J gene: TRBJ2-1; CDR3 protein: CATKRGWRESSYNEQFF
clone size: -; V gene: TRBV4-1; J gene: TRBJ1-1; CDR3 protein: CASSQDRRGTPDTEAFF
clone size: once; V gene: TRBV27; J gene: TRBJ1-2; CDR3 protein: CASSLSLGDYGYTF
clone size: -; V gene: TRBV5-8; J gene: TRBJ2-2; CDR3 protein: CASSGQSTGELFF
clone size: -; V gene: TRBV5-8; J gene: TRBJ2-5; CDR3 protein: CASSLERGGTQYF
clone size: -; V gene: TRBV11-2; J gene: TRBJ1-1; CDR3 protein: CASSLVSGLTEAFF
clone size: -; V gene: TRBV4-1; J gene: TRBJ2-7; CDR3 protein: CASSQDEREGLYEQYF
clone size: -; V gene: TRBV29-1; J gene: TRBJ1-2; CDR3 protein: CSVVGTGDLIGYGYTF
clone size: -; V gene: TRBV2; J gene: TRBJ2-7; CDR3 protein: CASLGPEGQYF
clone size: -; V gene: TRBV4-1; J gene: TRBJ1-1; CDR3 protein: CASSQERRAEAFF
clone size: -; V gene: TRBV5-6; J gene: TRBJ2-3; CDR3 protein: CASSLARSTDTQYF
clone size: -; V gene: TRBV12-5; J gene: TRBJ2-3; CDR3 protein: CASGTSDSFTDTQYF
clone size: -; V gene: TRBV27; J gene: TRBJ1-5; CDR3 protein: CASSPWTSNQPQHF
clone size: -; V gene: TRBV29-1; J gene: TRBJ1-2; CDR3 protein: CSAAGTGGEVDGYTF
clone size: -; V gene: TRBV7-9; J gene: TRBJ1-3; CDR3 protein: CASSLPQGDYTIYF
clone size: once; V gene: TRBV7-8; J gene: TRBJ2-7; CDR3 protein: CASSPKRESYEQYF
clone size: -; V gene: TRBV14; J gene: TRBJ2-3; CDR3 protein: CASRRSGQGAGTQYF
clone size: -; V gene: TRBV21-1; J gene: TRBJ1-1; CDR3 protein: CASSTRGSMNTEAFF
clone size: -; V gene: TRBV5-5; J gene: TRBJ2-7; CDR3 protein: CASSLRETYEQYF
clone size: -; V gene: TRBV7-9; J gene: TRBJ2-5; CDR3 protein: CASSLGWDRGQETQYF
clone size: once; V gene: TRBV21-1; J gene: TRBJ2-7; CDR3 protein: CASSKLGETGQGSYEQYF
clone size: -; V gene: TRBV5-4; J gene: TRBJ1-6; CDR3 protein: CASSLSSYNSPLHF
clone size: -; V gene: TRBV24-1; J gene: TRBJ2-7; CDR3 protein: CATSDSDSSYEQYF
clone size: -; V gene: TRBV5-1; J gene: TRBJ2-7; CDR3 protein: CASSLSRSSYEQYF
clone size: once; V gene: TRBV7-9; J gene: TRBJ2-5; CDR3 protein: CASSLIDGTQYF
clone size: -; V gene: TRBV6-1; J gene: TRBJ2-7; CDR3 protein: CASSELGTGGRWEQYF
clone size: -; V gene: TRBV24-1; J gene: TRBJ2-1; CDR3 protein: CATNTGSYNEQFF
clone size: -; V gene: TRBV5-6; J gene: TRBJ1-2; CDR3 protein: CASSLGVGYGYTF
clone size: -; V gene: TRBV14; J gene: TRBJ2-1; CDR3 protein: CASSQRRELWYEQFF
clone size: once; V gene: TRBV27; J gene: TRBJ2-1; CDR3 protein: CASSPGGSTEQFF
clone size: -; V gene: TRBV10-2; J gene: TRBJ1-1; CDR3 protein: CASRDRQGGNTEAFF
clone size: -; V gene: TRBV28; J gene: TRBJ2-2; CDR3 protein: CASSLLAGVSNTGELFF
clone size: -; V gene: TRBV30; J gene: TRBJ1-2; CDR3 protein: CAWSDGTDGGYTF
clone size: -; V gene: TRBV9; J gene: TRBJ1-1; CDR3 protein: CASSPMGGEAFF
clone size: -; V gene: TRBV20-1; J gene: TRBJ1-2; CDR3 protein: CSAREGGRYTF
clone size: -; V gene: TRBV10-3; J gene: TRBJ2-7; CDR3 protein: CAISEERVEQYF
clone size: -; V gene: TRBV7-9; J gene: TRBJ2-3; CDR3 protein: CASSQGTRGGGTDTQYF
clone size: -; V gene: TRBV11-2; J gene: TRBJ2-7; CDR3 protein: CASSFTRGGYEQYF
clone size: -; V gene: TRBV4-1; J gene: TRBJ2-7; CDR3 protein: CASSPPDISYEQYF